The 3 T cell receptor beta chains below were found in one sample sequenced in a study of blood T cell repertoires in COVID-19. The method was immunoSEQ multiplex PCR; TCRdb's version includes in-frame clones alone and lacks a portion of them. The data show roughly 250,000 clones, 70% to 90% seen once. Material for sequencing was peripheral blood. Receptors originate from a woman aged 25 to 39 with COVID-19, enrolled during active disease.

The CDR3 DNA follows: TGTGCCAGCAGTGAAGTTCCGGGATTGACACCCCTCCACTTT. Translation: CASSEVPGLTPLHF. The rearrangement joins TRBV2 to TRBJ1-6; D gene uncertain. The V end was cut by 1 base, the J end by 11 bases, with 12 bases between. Germline-derived CDR1 and CDR2 are SNHLY and FYNNEI. The CDR3 sequence is 14 residues long. The full variable domain, with the rest looked up from reference TRBV2 and TRBJ1-6, is EPEVTQTPSHQVTQMGQEVILRCVPISNHLYFYWYRQILGQKVEFLVSFYNNEISEKSEIFDDQFSVERPDGSNFTLKIRSTKLEDSAMYFCASSEVPGLTPLHFGNGTRLTVT.

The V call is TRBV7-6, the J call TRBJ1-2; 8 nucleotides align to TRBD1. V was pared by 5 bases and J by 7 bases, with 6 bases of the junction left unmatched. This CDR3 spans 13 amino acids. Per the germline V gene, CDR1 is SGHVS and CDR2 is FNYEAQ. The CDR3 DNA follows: TGTGCCAGCAGCCGGACAGGGCGGGGTGGCTACACCTTC. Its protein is CASSRTGRGGYTF.

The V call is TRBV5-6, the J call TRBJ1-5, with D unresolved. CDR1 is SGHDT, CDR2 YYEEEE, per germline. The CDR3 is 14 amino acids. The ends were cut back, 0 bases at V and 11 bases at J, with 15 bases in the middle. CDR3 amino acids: CASSLANEGAAQHF. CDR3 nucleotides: TGTGCCAGCAGCTTGGCCAACGAGGGCGCGGCCCAGCATTTT.